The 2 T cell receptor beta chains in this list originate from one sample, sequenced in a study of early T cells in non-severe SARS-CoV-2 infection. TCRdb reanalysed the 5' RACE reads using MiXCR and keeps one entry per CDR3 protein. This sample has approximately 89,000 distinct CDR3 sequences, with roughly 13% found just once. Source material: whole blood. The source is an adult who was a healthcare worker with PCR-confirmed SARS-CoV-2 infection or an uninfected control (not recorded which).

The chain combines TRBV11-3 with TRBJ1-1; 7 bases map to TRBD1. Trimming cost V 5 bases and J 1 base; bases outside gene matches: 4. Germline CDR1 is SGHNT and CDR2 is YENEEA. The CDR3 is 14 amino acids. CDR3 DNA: TGTGCCAGCAGCCAACGACAGGGGAACACTGAAGCTTTCTTT. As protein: CASSQRQGNTEAFF.

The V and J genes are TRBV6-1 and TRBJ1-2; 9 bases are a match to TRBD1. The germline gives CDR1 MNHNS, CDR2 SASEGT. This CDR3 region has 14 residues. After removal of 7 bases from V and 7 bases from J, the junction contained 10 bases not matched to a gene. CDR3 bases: TGTGCCAGCAAATCCGGGACAGGGATGTTTGGCTACACCTTC. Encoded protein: CASKSGTGMFGYTF.